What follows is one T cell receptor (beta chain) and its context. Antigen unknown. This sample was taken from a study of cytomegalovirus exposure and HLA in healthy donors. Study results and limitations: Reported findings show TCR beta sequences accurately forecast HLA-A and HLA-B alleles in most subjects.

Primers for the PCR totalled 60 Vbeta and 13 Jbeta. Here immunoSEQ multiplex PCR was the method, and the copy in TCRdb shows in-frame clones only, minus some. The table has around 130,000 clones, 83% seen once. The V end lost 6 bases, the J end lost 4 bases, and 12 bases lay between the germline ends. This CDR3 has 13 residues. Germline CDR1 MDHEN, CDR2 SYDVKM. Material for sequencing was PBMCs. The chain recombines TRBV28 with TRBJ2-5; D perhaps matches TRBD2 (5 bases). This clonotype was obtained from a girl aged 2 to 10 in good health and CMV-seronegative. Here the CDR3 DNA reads TGTGCCAGCAGCCCGTCGGGGATAGAGACCCAGTACTTC. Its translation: CASSPSGIETQYF.